This is a list of T cell receptor beta chains from one sample in a study of CD8+ T cells in alopecia areata. The assay was immunoSEQ multiplex PCR, and TCRdb's table has in-frame clones only and misses some. Among about 98,000 clones listed, 35% to 50% were seen once. Sequencing was carried out using CD4+ T cells sorted from blood. The receptors shown here come from a human donor with alopecia areata. Both conserved end residues are part of each CDR3. Each record gives: D gene, clone size, J gene, V gene, CDR3 protein, CDR3 DNA. A D gene is named only where the DNA matches it firmly. Only some rows state a clone size, as once, few, many or a class for expanded clones.

>NA|few|TRBJ1-4|TRBV10-3
CAISNGPGEKLFF
TGTGCCATCAGCAACGGGCCGGGAGAAAAACTGTTTTTT
>TRBD2|NA|TRBJ2-1|TRBV7-2
CASSLVAGVVNEQFF
TGTGCCAGCAGCTTGGTGGCGGGGGTAGTTAATGAGCAGTTCTTC
>NA|few|TRBJ2-1|TRBV5-1
CASSLAGVNEQFF
TGCGCCAGCAGCTTGGCGGGGGTCAATGAGCAGTTCTTC
>TRBD1|NA|TRBJ1-1|TRBV7-6
CASSARQGRAEAFF
TGTGCCAGCAGCGCAAGACAGGGGAGGGCTGAAGCTTTCTTT
>NA|NA|TRBJ2-1|TRBV4-3
CASSQAGSSYNEQFF
TGCGCCAGCAGCCAAGCGGGGAGCTCCTACAATGAGCAGTTCTTC
>TRBD1|NA|TRBJ2-7|TRBV2
CASVLTGGLYF
TGTGCCAGCGTCCTAACAGGGGGTCTGTACTTC
>TRBD1|NA|TRBJ1-5|TRBV28
CASSPRTGSQPQHF
TGTGCCAGCAGTCCCCGGACAGGGAGCCAGCCCCAGCATTTT
>TRBD1|once|TRBJ1-1|TRBV29-1
CSAQTGEGTEAFF
TGCAGCGCCCAGACAGGGGAGGGCACTGAAGCTTTCTTT
>NA|NA|TRBJ2-1|TRBV28
CASSLSGLARGIDEQFF
TGTGCCAGCAGTTTATCCGGCCTAGCGAGAGGAATCGATGAGCAGTTCTTC
>NA|NA|TRBJ1-1|TRBV29-1
CSVESEMNTEAFF
TGCAGCGTTGAAAGTGAAATGAACACTGAAGCTTTCTTT
>NA|NA|TRBJ1-1|TRBV30
CAWSVSTEAFF
TGTGCCTGGAGTGTAAGTACTGAAGCTTTCTTT
>TRBD1|NA|TRBJ2-5|TRBV7-8
CASSTQGEETQYF
TGTGCCAGCAGCACACAGGGGGAAGAGACCCAGTACTTC
>NA|NA|TRBJ1-6|TRBV29-1
CSVEVSANSPLHF
TGCAGCGTTGAGGTCTCTGCCAATTCACCCCTCCACTTT
>TRBD1|NA|TRBJ2-5|TRBV6-5
CASRPGTGTQETQYF
TGTGCCAGCAGGCCCGGGACAGGGACTCAAGAGACCCAGTACTTC
>TRBD2|few|TRBJ2-7|TRBV7-2
CASSPPAASGGAINF
TGTGCCAGCAGCCCCCCCGCCGCTAGCGGGGGGGCTATAAACTTC
>NA|few|TRBJ2-7|TRBV18
CASSPGTGPGRIFEQYF
TGTGCCAGCTCACCAGGTACAGGGCCAGGGCGAATTTTCGAGCAGTACTTC
>NA|NA|TRBJ1-4|TRBV27
CASSLTPAMGEKLFF
TGTGCCAGCAGCTTGACACCGGCAATGGGTGAAAAACTGTTTTTT
>NA|NA|TRBJ1-2|TRBV30
CAWTFRSEGPNYGYTF
TGTGCCTGGACTTTTAGGAGCGAGGGACCAAACTATGGCTACACCTTC
>NA|few|TRBJ2-7|TRBV28
CASSSRTIYEQYF
TGTGCCAGCAGTTCCCGGACCATCTACGAGCAGTACTTC
>NA|few|TRBJ2-7|TRBV28
CATKDPGLAYEQYF
TGTGCCACCAAAGACCCGGGACTTGCCTACGAGCAGTACTTC
>TRBD1|few|TRBJ2-5|TRBV29-1
CSVKQGGETQYF
TGCAGCGTTAAACAGGGGGGAGAGACCCAGTACTTC
>TRBD1|NA|TRBJ2-7|TRBV29-1
CSVGTGVFYEQYF
TGCAGCGTGGGGACAGGGGTTTTCTACGAGCAGTACTTC